What follows are 6 T cell receptor beta chains derived from one specimen sequenced in a study of blood T cell repertoires in COVID-19. Produced via immunoSEQ multiplex PCR; TCRdb's table is partial and in-frame only. The data contain approximately 140,000 clones, roughly 87% of them singletons. The sequenced sample was peripheral blood. The receptors originated from an older woman with active or convalescent COVID-19.

The genes are TRBV29-1 and TRBJ2-7, with no clear D. V was cut by 0 bases and J by 5 bases, with 8 bases left in between. There are 12 residues in the CDR3. Germline V gene sequence: CDR1 SQVTM, CDR2 ANQGSEA. The CDR3 region is CSVEDLTNEQYF. The CDR3 region has the DNA TGCAGCGTTGAAGATCTTACAAACGAGCAGTACTTC.

V and J are TRBV19 and TRBJ1-5; perhaps TRBD1 as D (5 bases). CDR1 LNHDA and CDR2 SQIVND come from the germline V gene (reference sequence). The CDR3 runs 15 residues. Between the trimmed V and J ends, which lost 8 bases and 0 bases, there was a span of 14 bases. CDR3 in DNA: TGTGCCAGTGAGAAAACAGGAAATAGCAATCAGCCCCAGCATTTT. Its protein is CASEKTGNSNQPQHF. Complete variable domain (other parts from reference TRBV19 and TRBJ1-5): DGGITQSPKYLFRKEGQNVTLSCEQNLNHDAMYWYRQDPGQGLRLIYYSQIVNDFQKGDIAEGYSVSREKKESFPLTVTSAQKNPTAFYLCASEKTGNSNQPQHFGDGTRLSIL.

This clone was recorded only once. A junction boundary mismatches the germline segment, possibly from a read error. The CDR3 DNA reads as TGTGCTAGCAGCTGCGGCGGAAACACCATATATTTT. Its protein product is CASSCGGNTIYF. The rearrangement uses TRBV7-7 and TRBJ1-3; D call uncertain. CDR3 length: 12 residues. CDR1 SSHAT and CDR2 FNYEAQ come from the germline V gene (reference sequence).

This chain joins TRBV5-1 and TRBJ1-3; TRBD1 is a possible D gene (6 bases). From germline, CDR1 is SGHRS and CDR2 YFSETQ. There are 14 residues in the CDR3. Deletions cut 4 bases from V and 0 bases from J, with 8 bases between. The CDR3 loop reads CASSQGLSGNTIYF. The CDR3 nucleotides are TGCGCCAGCAGCCAGGGGCTCTCTGGAAACACCATATATTTT.

The rearrangement joins TRBV7-9 to TRBJ2-1, with D perhaps matching TRBD2 (6 bases). Germline CDR1 and CDR2: SEHNR and FQNEAQ (reference sequence). The CDR3 consists of 15 residues. V was trimmed by 1 base and J by 1 base, leaving 8 bases between them. The CDR3 spells CASSLVGLSYNEQFF. The CDR3 DNA reads as TGTGCCAGCAGCTTAGTCGGACTATCCTACAATGAGCAGTTCTTC.

This chain links TRBV27 with TRBJ2-7; TRBD1 matches at 8 bases. The CDR3 has 14 residues. V lost 3 bases and J lost 12; bases outside the gene matches: 13. CDR1 and CDR2 from the germline V gene are MNHEY and SMNVEV (reference sequence). CDR3 DNA: TGTGCCAGCAGTTTGTCGGGACAGGTCCTTACCCGGTACTTC. This sequence encodes CASSLSGQVLTRYF.